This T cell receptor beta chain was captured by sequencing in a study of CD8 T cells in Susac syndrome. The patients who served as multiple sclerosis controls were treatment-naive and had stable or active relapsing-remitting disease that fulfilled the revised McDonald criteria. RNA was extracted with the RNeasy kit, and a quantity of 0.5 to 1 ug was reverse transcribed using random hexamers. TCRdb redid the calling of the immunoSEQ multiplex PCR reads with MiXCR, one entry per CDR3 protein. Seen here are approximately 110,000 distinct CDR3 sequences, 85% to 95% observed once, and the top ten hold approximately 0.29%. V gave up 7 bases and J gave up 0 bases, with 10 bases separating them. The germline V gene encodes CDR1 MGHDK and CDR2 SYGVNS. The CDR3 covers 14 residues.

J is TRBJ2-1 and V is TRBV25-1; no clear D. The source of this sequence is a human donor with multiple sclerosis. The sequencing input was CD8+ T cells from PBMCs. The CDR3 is CASTSGNSYNEQFF. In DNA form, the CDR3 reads TGTGCCAGCACTAGTGGGAACTCCTACAATGAGCAGTTCTTC.